The TCR beta chain described here comes from a study of regulatory T cells in long-lasting Graves disease. General study results and limits: Lower TCR diversity characterized persistent Graves' patients relative to newly diagnosed patients.

The table lists this clonotype with many counts. The antigen is unknown. The time point was: persistent/refractory GD, antithyroid drugs over 5 years with positive TRAb. The TCR library was made from RNA extracted from PBMCs. Construction of TCR beta libraries relied on iRepertoire HTBI primers and on Arm-PCR targeting CDR3 regions. Each CDR3 protein gets one entry after TCRdb re-called the multiplex PCR reads with MiXCR. The sample lists around 400,000 distinct CDR3 sequences, approximately 25% occurring once. The sequence came from a woman aged 40 to 55 with Graves disease. Material: peripheral blood mononuclear cells (PBMCs), obtained when the disease was refractory, from a patient treated with antithyroid drugs.

For the CDR3, the DNA is TGTGCCAGCAGGACGACCCGGGAGGGGGAGACCCAGTACTTC. It yields the protein CASRTTREGETQYF. The V and J genes are TRBV28 and TRBJ2-5; the match to TRBD2 covers 8 bases. The germline gives CDR1 MDHEN, CDR2 SYDVKM. The trim removed 6 bases at V and 5 bases at J, leaving 8 bases unmatched. This CDR3 region has 14 residues.